A selection of T cell receptor beta chains follows, all from one sample in a study of Ad26.COV2.S vaccination and SARS-CoV-2 variants. Assay: immunoSEQ multiplex PCR; the TCRdb copy retains only in-frame clones and omits some. The sample records fewer than 600,000 clones, 89% being singletons. The starting material was peripheral blood, obtained in a trial of Ad26.COV2.S vaccine versus placebo. Every receptor here comes from a person between 18 and 59 years old who received the Ad26.COV2.S COVID-19 vaccine or a placebo. The CDR3 runs from the conserved cysteine through the conserved F or W. The order of the fields is D gene, V gene, J gene, clone size, CDR3 protein, CDR3 DNA. D genes are given only for firm matches. Size is omitted from some rows. Given values are once, few, many or a class for expanded clones.

>NA|TRBV4-1|TRBJ1-2|NA
CASSQPALWTSRVNYGYTF
TGCGCCAGCAGCCAGCCGGCACTCTGGACGTCACGGGTTAACTATGGCTACACCTTC
>NA|TRBV5-5|TRBJ2-7|NA
CASSLAGALDEQYF
TGTGCCAGCAGCTTAGCAGGGGCTCTCGACGAGCAGTACTTC
>NA|TRBV6-1|TRBJ2-7|NA
CASSERDILYEQYF
TGTGCCAGCAGTGAAAGGGACATACTCTACGAGCAGTACTTC
>TRBD1|TRBV3-1/TRBV3-2|TRBJ1-3|NA
CASSHGQGGIYF
TGTGCCAGCAGCCACGGACAGGGGGGCATATATTTT
>TRBD1|TRBV6-2/TRBV6-3|TRBJ1-5|NA
CASSRDRVNQPQHF
TGTGCCAGCAGCCGGGACAGGGTCAATCAGCCCCAGCATTTT
>TRBD2|TRBV7-2|TRBJ2-7|NA
CASSPLAASYEQYF
TGTGCCAGCAGCCCCCTAGCGGCGTCCTACGAGCAGTACTTC
>TRBD1|TRBV7-2|TRBJ1-1|NA
CASSLIRTGNTEAFF
TGTGCCAGCAGCTTAATCCGGACAGGGAACACTGAAGCTTTCTTT
>NA|TRBV2|TRBJ1-4|NA
CASSGEYIKKLFF
TGTGCCAGCAGTGGGGAATATATCAAAAAACTGTTTTTT
>NA|TRBV30|TRBJ1-5|NA
CAWSVTSNQPQHF
TGTGCCTGGAGTGTAACGAGCAATCAGCCCCAGCATTTT
>TRBD2|TRBV2|TRBJ2-3|once
CASSERSSGGRTQYF
TGTGCCAGCAGTGAACGATCTAGCGGGGGGAGGACGCAGTATTTT
>NA|TRBV18|TRBJ1-1|NA
CASARANTEAFF
TGTGCCAGCGCCAGGGCGAACACTGAAGCTTTCTTT
>TRBD1|TRBV7-8|TRBJ1-1|once
CASSTSILGQGDTEAFF
TGTGCCAGCAGCACCAGTATCCTGGGACAGGGGGACACTGAAGCTTTCTTT
>TRBD1|TRBV10-2|TRBJ1-2|NA
CASGRQGNYGYTF
TGCGCCAGCGGCCGACAGGGTAACTATGGCTACACCTTC
>NA|TRBV4-2|TRBJ1-6|NA
CASSQGQNNSPLHF
TGTGCCAGCAGCCAAGGACAGAATAATTCACCCCTCCACTTT
>NA|TRBV4-1|TRBJ1-2|NA
CASSQDRAHYGYTF
TGCGCCAGCAGCCAAGACAGGGCTCACTATGGCTACACCTTC
>NA|TRBV18|TRBJ1-2|NA
CASSPDSGYGYTF
TGTGCCAGCTCACCCGATTCCGGCTATGGCTACACCTTC
>NA|TRBV28|TRBJ2-1|NA
CASSFTGDPNNEQFF
TGTGCCAGCAGTTTCACAGGAGACCCCAACAATGAGCAGTTCTTC
>NA|TRBV24-1|TRBJ1-1|NA
CATSDFVNTEAFF
TGTGCCACCAGTGATTTTGTGAACACTGAAGCTTTCTTT
>NA|TRBV27|TRBJ1-2|NA
CASSLNVPSNYGYTF
TGTGCCAGCAGTTTAAACGTCCCCTCTAACTATGGCTACACCTTC
>NA|TRBV2|TRBJ1-5|many
CASSEGPIGNQPQHF
TGTGCCAGCAGCGAGGGGCCCATCGGCAATCAGCCCCAGCATTTT
>NA|TRBV19|TRBJ1-5|NA
CASRGNGHQPQHF
TGTGCCAGTAGAGGAAACGGGCATCAGCCCCAGCATTTT
>NA|TRBV11-1|TRBJ2-1|NA
CASSFMGSSYNEQFF
TGTGCCAGCAGCTTCATGGGTAGCTCCTACAATGAGCAGTTCTTC
>NA|TRBV25-1|TRBJ1-6|few
CASSDPPGGNSPLHF
TGTGCCAGCAGTGACCCTCCCGGCGGTAATTCACCCCTCCACTTT
>NA|TRBV20-1|TRBJ1-2|NA
CSVRYGYTF
TGCAGTGTTAGGTATGGCTACACCTTC
>TRBD2|TRBV18|TRBJ2-1|NA
CASSPVGLAGNEQFF
TGTGCCAGCTCCCCCGTGGGACTAGCGGGCAATGAGCAGTTCTTC
>NA|TRBV7-8|TRBJ1-1|few
CASSLNPTPATEAFF
TGTGCCAGCAGCTTAAACCCCACCCCAGCCACTGAAGCTTTCTTT
>TRBD2|TRBV7-2|TRBJ2-1|NA
CASSFSSGSYNEQFF
TGTGCCAGCAGCTTTTCTAGCGGCTCCTACAATGAGCAGTTCTTC
>NA|TRBV19|TRBJ2-7|NA
CASSIFPGVGRYHEQYF
TGTGCCAGTAGTATTTTTCCGGGGGTTGGGCGTTACCACGAGCAGTACTTC
>TRBD2|TRBV2|TRBJ2-1|NA
CATSLLASSYNEQFF
TGTGCCACCTCACTACTAGCGAGCTCCTACAATGAGCAGTTCTTC
>TRBD1|TRBV4-2|TRBJ1-4|NA
CASSQELDRGNEKLFF
TGTGCCAGCAGCCAGGAACTGGACAGGGGGAATGAAAAACTGTTTTTT
>TRBD1|TRBV19|TRBJ2-7|NA
CATGDRGTYEQYF
TGTGCCACCGGGGACAGGGGGACGTACGAGCAGTACTTC
>NA|TRBV28|TRBJ2-2|NA
CASSLTGMGGELFF
TGTGCCAGCAGTTTAACGGGAATGGGAGGGGAGCTGTTTTTT
>TRBD1|TRBV20-1|TRBJ2-5|NA
CSGTGEETQYF
TGCAGTGGGACAGGGGAAGAGACCCAGTACTTC
>NA|TRBV25-1|TRBJ1-4|once
CASSDLGNEKLFF
TGTGCCAGCAGTGATTTGGGGAATGAAAAACTGTTTTTT
>NA|TRBV6-5|TRBJ2-1|NA
CASSYQAGLYNEQFF
TGTGCCAGCAGTTACCAGGCGGGCTTGTACAATGAGCAGTTCTTC
>NA|TRBV28|TRBJ1-2|NA
CAAQGNYGYTF
TGTGCAGCTCAGGGAAACTATGGCTACACCTTC
>NA|TRBV27|TRBJ1-6|NA
CASSFRRGASALHF
TGTGCCAGCAGTTTTCGCCGGGGGGCGTCAGCCCTCCACTTT
>TRBD2|TRBV7-8|TRBJ2-1|NA
CASSMLSSGGVLHEQFF
TGTGCCAGCAGCATGCTATCTAGCGGGGGGGTTCTCCATGAGCAGTTCTTC
>TRBD2|TRBV6-5|TRBJ2-1|NA
CASTNGGSLGNEQFF
TGTGCCAGCACCAACGGGGGGTCGTTGGGAAATGAGCAGTTCTTC
>TRBD1|TRBV10-3|TRBJ2-7|NA
CAISEPNQGETYEQYF
TGTGCCATCAGTGAGCCCAACCAGGGGGAAACCTACGAGCAGTACTTC
>NA|TRBV4-3|TRBJ2-1|NA
CASSQDLWQQNYNEQFF
TGCGCCAGCAGCCAAGATCTTTGGCAGCAAAACTACAATGAGCAGTTCTTC
>TRBD2|TRBV5-5|TRBJ2-5|once
CASSLPGGAETQYF
TGTGCCAGCAGCTTGCCGGGGGGGGCAGAGACCCAGTACTTC
>TRBD1|TRBV3-1/TRBV3-2|TRBJ1-2|NA
CASSQPTDRGGYTF
TGTGCCAGCAGCCAACCCACCGACAGGGGCGGCTACACCTTC
>NA|TRBV3-1/TRBV3-2|TRBJ2-1|NA
CASSQTKDNEQFF
TGTGCCAGCAGCCAAACCAAGGACAATGAGCAGTTCTTC
>NA|TRBV27|TRBJ2-2|NA
CASRETGRYPTGELFF
TGTGCCAGCAGGGAGACAGGCCGATACCCCACCGGGGAGCTGTTTTTT
>TRBD1|TRBV19|TRBJ2-2|NA
CARDRGIGGELFF
TGTGCCAGGGACAGGGGAATCGGCGGGGAGCTGTTTTTT
>NA|TRBV6-6|TRBJ2-2|NA
CASGYRSLRRTGELFF
TGTGCCAGCGGTTACCGAAGCCTGAGGAGAACCGGGGAGCTGTTTTTT
>NA|TRBV5-4|TRBJ2-1|NA
CASSPTPVNEQFF
TGTGCCAGCAGCCCAACCCCGGTCAATGAGCAGTTCTTC
>TRBD1|TRBV7-2|TRBJ2-1|NA
CASSSDRAGYNEQFF
TGTGCCAGCAGCTCGGACAGGGCCGGGTACAATGAGCAGTTCTTC
>NA|TRBV19|TRBJ1-3|NA
CASKDGLIDGNTIYF
TGTGCCAGTAAAGATGGGTTGATCGATGGAAACACCATATATTTT
>TRBD2|TRBV4-2|TRBJ2-5|NA
CASSSLTSGRPETQYF
TGTGCCAGCAGCTCCCTAACTAGCGGGAGACCAGAGACCCAGTACTTC
>NA|TRBV19|TRBJ2-7|NA
CASSIEGTSYEQYF
TGTGCCAGTAGTATAGAAGGGACCTCCTACGAGCAGTACTTC
>TRBD1|TRBV6-5|TRBJ1-2|NA
CASSRGQGNYGYTF
TGTGCCAGCAGTCGAGGACAGGGGAACTATGGCTACACCTTC
>NA|TRBV7-9|TRBJ1-5|NA
CASASEAQPQHF
TGTGCCAGCGCTTCGGAGGCCCAGCCCCAGCATTTT
>TRBD1|TRBV13|TRBJ1-1|NA
CASSLRERTGRVRNTEAFF
TGTGCCAGCAGCTTAAGGGAACGGACAGGGAGGGTGAGAAACACTGAAGCTTTCTTT
>TRBD1|TRBV5-6|TRBJ1-2|once
CASSRRGQGTYGYTF
TGTGCCAGCAGCAGAAGAGGACAGGGTACCTATGGCTACACCTTC
>NA|TRBV4-2|TRBJ2-5|NA
CASSQEKFGTKKEETQYF
TGTGCCAGCAGCCAAGAGAAGTTTGGGACGAAAAAGGAAGAGACCCAGTACTTC
>NA|TRBV5-1|TRBJ1-2|NA
CASRGTTGGGYTF
TGCGCCAGCAGGGGAACGACGGGGGGTGGCTACACCTTC
>NA|TRBV6-2/TRBV6-3|TRBJ1-2|NA
CASSYYKDSAGYTF
TGTGCCAGCAGTTACTATAAAGACAGTGCGGGCTACACCTTC
>NA|TRBV7-3|TRBJ2-3|NA
CASSLIVADTQYF
TGTGCCAGCAGCTTAATAGTGGCAGATACGCAGTATTTT